Below are 30 T cell receptor beta chains sequenced from a single sample in a study of shared clonotypes between healthy human individuals. Generated by immunoSEQ multiplex PCR, the TCRdb table keeps only in-frame clones and is missing some. The data show about 1.1 million clones, roughly 74% seen once. Sequenced sample: memory CD4+ T cells from PBMCs. The subset denotes: CD45RA-negative fraction. The origin of the receptors is a man between 18 and 29 years old in good health. Some clones in this sample may be carry-over from other donors' samples.

This clone was counted between two and nine times. This chain links TRBV7-7 with TRBJ2-5; 8 bases are a match to TRBD2. This CDR3 is built from 15 residues. Germline loops: CDR1 SSHAT, CDR2 FNYEAQ (reference sequence). J lost 3 bases, V lost 5 bases, and 8 bases had no gene match. The CDR3 here is CASSPLAGPEETQYF. CDR3 nucleotides: TGTGCCAGCAGCCCATTAGCGGGACCCGAAGAGACCCAGTACTTC.

V gene TRBV1 combines with J gene TRBJ2-2; the table names TRBD1, a call not compared with the DNA. TRBV1 is classified as a pseudogene. The CDR3 is made up of 15 amino acids. Here the CDR3 reads CTSSHLGESTGELFF. The DNA for the CDR3 is TGCACCAGCAGCCATCTGGGCGAGTCAACCGGGGAGCTGTTTTTT.

The chain joins TRBV6-5 to TRBJ2-7; D gene uncertain. V was cut by 2 bases and J by 6 bases, with 5 bases left in between. Per germline, CDR1 MNHEY and CDR2 SVGAGI. This CDR3 has 11 residues. CDR3 region: CASSYRSEQYF. The CDR3 nucleotides read TGTGCCAGCAGTTACCGGTCCGAGCAGTACTTC.

V usage is TRBV5-4 and J usage is TRBJ2-2; perhaps TRBD2 as D (5 bases). V was pared by 3 bases and J by 7 bases, with 7 bases between. Looked up from germline, CDR1 is SGHNT and CDR2 is YYREEE (reference sequence). This CDR3 spans 12 amino acids. The CDR3 region has the DNA TGTGCCAGCAGCTATGCGGGCGGGGAGCTGTTTTTT. Translated: CASSYAGGELFF.

This clone appeared once. This CDR3 is also generated by other DNA sequences in the sample. The rearrangement uses TRBV5-1 and TRBJ1-1; TRBD1 agrees at 7 bases. The CDR3 totals 14 residues. With V trimmed by 3 bases and J by 1 base, 3 bases remained unmatched. Germline CDR1 is SGHRS and CDR2 is YFSETQ. The CDR3 sequence is CASSSQGGNTEAFF. CDR3 nucleotides: TGCGCCAGCAGCTCCCAGGGGGGGAACACTGAAGCTTTCTTT.

The rearrangement links TRBV29-1 to TRBJ2-7; possibly TRBD1 for D (6 bases). Between the trimmed V and J ends, which lost 4 bases and 2 bases, there was a span of 9 bases. Germline CDR1 is SQVTM and CDR2 is ANQGSEA. CDR3 length: 12 residues. Written as DNA, the CDR3 is TGCAGCGTTGGGACAGTTCCCTACGAGCAGTACTTC. Translation: CSVGTVPYEQYF.

Turning to this clone: This CDR3 is also generated by other DNA sequences in the sample. The gene calls are TRBV28 and TRBJ2-2; perhaps TRBD2 as D (6 bases). CDR1 is MDHEN and CDR2 is SYDVKM in the germline V gene. The CDR3 is 13 residues long. Trimming took off 10 bases at V and 0 bases at J, with 9 bases between the two ends. The CDR3 loop is CAIWGANTGELFF. CDR3 DNA: TGTGCCATCTGGGGGGCGAACACCGGGGAGCTGTTTTTT. The full variable domain, its missing parts supplied by reference TRBV28 and TRBJ2-2, is DVKVTQSSRYLVKRTGEKVFLECVQDMDHENMFWYRQDPGLGLRLIYFSYDVKMKEKGDIPEGYSVSREKKERFSLILESASTNQTSMYLCAIWGANTGELFFGEGSRLTVL.

The gene calls are TRBV27 and TRBJ1-1, with 8 bases lining up with TRBD1. Germline V CDR1 and CDR2: MNHEY, SMNVEV (reference sequence). The V gene end was trimmed by 4 bases and the J gene end by 0 bases; junction bases not matched to a gene: 7. This CDR3 spans 16 amino acids. CDR3 loop: CASSSRQQGVNTEAFF. For the CDR3, the DNA is TGTGCCAGCAGTTCCCGTCAACAGGGGGTGAACACTGAAGCTTTCTTT.

This clone was seen a handful of times. The chain uses TRBV7-2 and TRBJ2-2; D gene ambiguous. This CDR3 spans 16 amino acids. V was clipped by 5 bases and J by 10 bases, with 23 bases between them. Germline CDR1 and CDR2: SGHTA and FQGNSA. For the CDR3, the DNA is TGTGCCAGCAGCCCCGAAGTCCACGCATACGAATCGGAGCTGTTTTTT. Translated: CASSPEVHAYESELFF.

This clone was picked up a small number of times. J is TRBJ2-7 and V is TRBV7-2; D unclear. The CDR3 loop spans 11 amino acids. V was pared by 1 base and J by 3 bases, with 1 base between. Germline V gene sequence: CDR1 SGHTA, CDR2 FQGNSA. The CDR3 DNA sequence: TGTGCCAGCAGCTTAGACTACGAGCAGTACTTC. Its translation is CASSLDYEQYF.

The chain uses TRBV11-3 and TRBJ2-1; 13 bases are a match to TRBD2. The CDR3 sequence is 19 residues long. V trimming: 3 bases; J trimming: 0 bases; junction bases outside the gene matches: 8. Germline V lookup: CDR1 SGHNT, CDR2 YENEEA. CDR3 coding DNA: TGTGCCAGCAGCTTGCCACTAGCGGGAGGGCCGGGCTCCTACAATGAGCAGTTCTTC. Translated, it gives CASSLPLAGGPGSYNEQFF.

With respect to this clone: At one boundary the junction diverges from the germline segment, which might be a read error. This chain links TRBV11-2 with TRBJ2-7; tentative D call: TRBD1 (6 bases). The CDR3 sequence is 13 residues long. Germline-derived CDR1 and CDR2 are SGHAT and FQNNGV. The CDR3 is CASTNSPGTPYSF. The CDR3 bases are TGTGCCAGCACCAATAGCCCCGGGACACCTTATAGTTTC.

This chain joins TRBV23-1 and TRBJ1-4, with unresolved D. TRBV23-1 is annotated as an ORF whose role is uncertain. The CDR3 spans 15 residues. Trimming stripped 10 bases from V and 4 bases from J, with 19 bases between. This CDR3 reads CAKARAPKDNEKLFF. The CDR3 nucleotides are TGCGCCAAAGCGAGGGCCCCAAAGGATAATGAAAAACTGTTTTTT.

CDR3 region: CAWRVPGSSYEQYF. The CDR3 DNA reads as TGTGCCTGGAGGGTTCCGGGGTCTTCCTACGAGCAGTACTTC. The chain employs TRBV30 and TRBJ2-7; D is possibly TRBD2 (5 bases). V lost 3 bases, J lost 1 base, and 13 bases lay in between. The CDR3 runs 14 residues. Germline lookup yields CDR1 GTSNPN and CDR2 SVGIG (reference sequence).

The chain employs TRBV2 and TRBJ1-4, with 8 bases identical to TRBD1. CDR1 is SNHLY and CDR2 is FYNNEI in the germline V gene. The V and J ends lost 10 bases and 8 bases, in that order; junction bases with no gene match: 9. The CDR3 totals 13 residues. CDR3 bases: TGTGCCACCTCGATGACAGGGGCCGAAAAACTGTTTTTT. It translates to CATSMTGAEKLFF.

This clone has a handful of counts. The gene calls are TRBV7-2 and TRBJ2-6; D is uncertain. With 5 bases removed from V and 2 bases from J, the gap between germline ends came to 4 bases. Germline loops: CDR1 SGHTA, CDR2 FQGNSA. The CDR3 has 13 amino acids. The CDR3: CASSNPGANVLTF. The CDR3 DNA is TGTGCCAGCAGCAACCCTGGGGCCAACGTCCTGACTTTC.

The chain links TRBV4-2 to TRBJ2-4; D is perhaps TRBD2 (6 bases). V was pared by 0 bases and J by 0 bases, with 12 bases between. The CDR3 has 17 residues. The germline gives CDR1 LGHNA, CDR2 YNFKEQ. This CDR3 is CASSQDRSGLAKNIQYF. In DNA form, the CDR3 reads TGTGCCAGCAGCCAAGATCGATCGGGACTAGCCAAAAACATTCAGTACTTC.

The V gene is TRBV18, the J gene TRBJ2-3; tentative D call: TRBD2 (6 bases). Germline V gene data show CDR1 as KGHSH and CDR2 as LQKENI. Between the trimmed V and J ends, which lost 2 bases and 1 base, there was a span of 13 bases. The CDR3 has 16 residues. The CDR3 DNA sequence: TGTGCCAGCTCACCATACGTAGCTAGCGGCACAGATACGCAGTATTTT. Amino acid sequence: CASSPYVASGTDTQYF.

V usage is TRBV9 and J usage is TRBJ2-7; D is perhaps TRBD1 (7 bases). From germline, CDR1 is SGDLS and CDR2 YYNGEE. The V gene lost 0 bases and the J gene lost 6 bases, with 10 bases spanning the gap. The CDR3 sequence is 13 residues long. The CDR3: CASSVAQGGEQYF. Here the CDR3 DNA reads TGTGCCAGCAGCGTAGCCCAGGGGGGCGAGCAGTACTTC.

The chain couples TRBV28 to TRBJ2-1; 12 bases are shared with TRBD2. V lost 11 bases, J lost 15 bases, and 17 bases stayed unmatched. This CDR3 contains 14 residues. Germline V lookup: CDR1 MDHEN, CDR2 SYDVKM. CDR3 sequence reads: CASQLSTSGSKGFF. The CDR3 bases are TGTGCCTCCCAGTTATCGACTAGCGGGAGTAAGGGGTTCTTC.

The rearrangement uses TRBV4-2 and TRBJ2-2; 7 bases map to TRBD1. The trim removed 4 bases at V and 3 bases at J, leaving 8 bases unmatched. The CDR3 extends over 16 amino acids. CDR1 is LGHNA, CDR2 YNFKEQ, per germline. The DNA for the CDR3 is TGTGCCAGCAGCCGAACAGGGGTTCGGGACACCGGGGAGCTGTTTTTT. As protein: CASSRTGVRDTGELFF.

This clone was picked up many times. The chain recombines TRBV4-3 with TRBJ1-4; 9 bases match TRBD1. The germline V gene has CDR1 LGHNA and CDR2 YSLEER. The CDR3 is made up of 14 amino acids. Trimming took 3 bases from V and 8 from J; bases not matched to a gene: 4. Written as DNA, the CDR3 is TGCGCCAGCAGCCAGGGACAGGGTGGCGAAAAACTGTTTTTT. As protein: CASSQGQGGEKLFF.

The chain joins TRBV6-5 to TRBJ2-3, with 12 bases fitting TRBD1. The germline V gene has CDR1 MNHEY and CDR2 SVGAGI. Trimming at V came to 10 bases and at J to 6 bases, leaving 8 bases not matched to a gene. The CDR3 contains 14 residues. The CDR3 sequence is CATGGTGGFDTQYF. The CDR3 DNA sequence: TGTGCCACCGGCGGGACAGGGGGCTTTGATACGCAGTATTTT.

The gene calls are TRBV2 and TRBJ1-1; maybe TRBD1 (5 bases). Germline CDR1 reads SNHLY; CDR2 reads FYNNEI. This CDR3 region has 12 residues. Trimming removed 6 bases at V and 4 bases at J, with 9 bases between. The CDR3, as DNA: TGTGCCAGCAGCAGGGACGTCACTGAAGCTTTCTTT. Protein sequence: CASSRDVTEAFF.

The V call is TRBV2, the J call TRBJ1-5, with no clear D. CDR3 length: 14 residues. Between the trimmed V and J ends, which lost 2 bases and 7 bases, there was a span of 12 bases. Germline V gives CDR1 SNHLY, CDR2 FYNNEI. The chain's CDR3 is CASSERVVQQPQHF. CDR3 nucleotide sequence: TGTGCCAGCAGTGAAAGAGTCGTGCAACAGCCCCAGCATTTT. Full variable domain (missing parts from reference TRBV2 and TRBJ1-5): EPEVTQTPSHQVTQMGQEVILRCVPISNHLYFYWYRQILGQKVEFLVSFYNNEISEKSEIFDDQFSVERPDGSNFTLKIRSTKLEDSAMYFCASSERVVQQPQHFGDGTRLSIL.

The chain is built from TRBV10-1 and TRBJ2-7, with 10 bases identical to TRBD2. The germline V gene has CDR1 WNHNN and CDR2 SYGVQD (reference sequence). Trimming removed 2 bases from V and 0 bases from J; junction bases left unmatched: 4. This CDR3 is 16 amino acids long. The CDR3 reads CASSEGPSGSSYEQYF. In DNA form, the CDR3 reads TGCGCCAGCAGTGAGGGGCCTAGCGGGAGCTCCTACGAGCAGTACTTC.

The rearrangement uses TRBV28 and TRBJ2-4, with D perhaps TRBD1 or TRBD2 (6 bases each). The CDR3 extends over 16 amino acids. CDR1 and CDR2 (germline): MDHEN, SYDVKM. V was cut by 2 bases and J by 9 bases, with 20 bases left in between. The CDR3 reads CASSLGGGGTVGIQYF. Written as DNA, the CDR3 is TGTGCCAGCAGTTTAGGGGGCGGCGGGACTGTGGGCATTCAGTACTTC.

This chain connects TRBV28 to TRBJ1-5; the D is unclear. The CDR3 is made up of 15 amino acids. V lost 3 bases and J 0 bases, leaving 9 bases between the germline ends. The germline CDR1 and CDR2 sequences are MDHEN and SYDVKM. The CDR3 DNA follows: TGTGCCAGCAGTTTGTCCAGTTATAGCAATCAGCCCCAGCATTTT. This gives the protein CASSLSSYSNQPQHF.

The chain is built from TRBV9 and TRBJ1-2, with a possible D match to TRBD1 (5 bases). The germline gives CDR1 SGDLS, CDR2 YYNGEE. The CDR3 runs to 11 residues. Trimming stripped 3 bases from V and 7 bases from J, with 7 bases between. CDR3 protein: CASSAGFGYTF. Here the CDR3 DNA reads TGTGCCAGCAGCGCAGGGTTTGGCTACACCTTC.

This chain connects TRBV20-1 to TRBJ1-5; possibly TRBD1 for D (6 bases). CDR3 length: 11 amino acids. In germline, CDR1 is DFQATT, CDR2 SNEGSKA (reference sequence). Trimming shortened V by 4 bases and J by 6 bases, and 7 bases separated the two germline ends. The CDR3 DNA sequence: TGCAGTGCTACAGGGGTTCAGCCCCAGCATTTT. Protein sequence: CSATGVQPQHF.